These 5 T cell receptor beta chains came from one sample sequenced in a study of T cells after posttransplantation cyclophosphamide. Sequencing was performed with immunoSEQ multiplex PCR; in TCRdb, only in-frame clones are kept and a portion is missing. The sample is made up of about 24,000 clones, none counted only once. Sequenced sample: PBMCs. These receptors all come from a woman aged 55-69 years in good health, CMV-negative, and a related stem cell transplant donor.

In this sample, this clone turned up many times. The rearrangement joins TRBV4-1 to TRBJ1-3; 10 bases are a match to TRBD1. The CDR3 is 18 residues long. V lost 1 base to trimming and J lost 7 bases; unmatched junction nucleotides: 13. CDR1 is MGHRA and CDR2 is YSYEKL in the germline V gene. CDR3 loop: CASSQGGRGRDRGNTIYF. For the CDR3, the DNA is TGCGCCAGCAGCCAAGGGGGGAGGGGCCGGGACAGGGGTAACACCATATATTTT.

This clone was detected only a few times. This chain uses TRBV27 with TRBJ2-1; 9 bases map to TRBD1. Germline CDR1 is MNHEY and CDR2 is SMNVEV (reference sequence). The CDR3 consists of 16 residues. Trimming removed 6 bases from V and 6 bases from J; junction bases left unmatched: 12. CDR3: CASRSTGTGRLNEQFF. As DNA, the CDR3 is TGTGCCAGCAGGAGTACCGGGACAGGGAGGCTCAATGAGCAGTTCTTC.

J is TRBJ1-6 and V is TRBV27, with D perhaps TRBD1 (5 bases). Trimming removed 0 bases from V and 4 bases from J, with 13 bases in between. From germline, CDR1 is MNHEY and CDR2 SMNVEV (reference sequence). The CDR3 covers 17 residues. CDR3 DNA: TGTGCCAGCAGTTTATCCAAACTCCGACAGTATAATTCACCCCTCCACTTT. This codes for CASSLSKLRQYNSPLHF.

This clone was detected ten times or more. This sequence joins TRBV19 and TRBJ2-1; 10 bases align to TRBD2. V shed 5 bases, J shed 4 bases, and the junction held 8 bases outside the gene matches. Germline CDR1 reads LNHDA; CDR2 reads SQIVND (reference sequence). This CDR3 is built from 16 residues. The CDR3 loop reads CASSEETSGTYNEQFF. Here the CDR3 DNA reads TGTGCCAGTAGTGAAGAAACTAGCGGGACGTACAATGAGCAGTTCTTC.

In its sample, this clone was seen many times. CDR3 bases: TGTGCCAGCAGTCCGGGGGGGGCCGGGGGGACTGAAGCTTTCTTT. Translated, it gives CASSPGGAGGTEAFF. The rearrangement uses TRBV28 and TRBJ1-1; possible D gene TRBD1, 6 bases. V was clipped by 5 bases and J by 5 bases, with 18 bases between them. Germline V gene sequence: CDR1 MDHEN, CDR2 SYDVKM. The CDR3 has 15 amino acids.